Listed here is a single T cell receptor beta chain. This sample was included in a study of PD-L1 blockade in urothelial cancer. In the study overall: The researchers analyzed blood 3 weeks (second dose) and 6 weeks after treatment start.

Time point defined: peripheral blood 6 weeks after treatment start. Pretreatment and on-treatment samples were taken, numbering 1 to 8 per patient. The authors spiked synthetic TCR analog templates into each PCR. Assay used: immunoSEQ multiplex PCR; TCRdb lists only in-frame clones, some missing. Of tens of thousands of clones in the sample, roughly nine tenths are singletons; the top ten hold about 8%. The V end was cut by 10 bases, the J end by 0 bases, with 13 bases between. Germline CDR1 and CDR2: LNHDA and SQIVND (reference sequence). The CDR3 is 14 residues long. Sample: PBMCs, taken around atezolizumab (anti-PD-L1) treatment. J is TRBJ1-5 and V is TRBV19; D is ambiguous. This clonotype was obtained from an elderly man with urothelial cancer. CDR3 loop: CATRSDYSNQPQHF. Written as DNA, the CDR3 is TGTGCCACCAGGTCAGATTATAGCAATCAGCCCCAGCATTTT.